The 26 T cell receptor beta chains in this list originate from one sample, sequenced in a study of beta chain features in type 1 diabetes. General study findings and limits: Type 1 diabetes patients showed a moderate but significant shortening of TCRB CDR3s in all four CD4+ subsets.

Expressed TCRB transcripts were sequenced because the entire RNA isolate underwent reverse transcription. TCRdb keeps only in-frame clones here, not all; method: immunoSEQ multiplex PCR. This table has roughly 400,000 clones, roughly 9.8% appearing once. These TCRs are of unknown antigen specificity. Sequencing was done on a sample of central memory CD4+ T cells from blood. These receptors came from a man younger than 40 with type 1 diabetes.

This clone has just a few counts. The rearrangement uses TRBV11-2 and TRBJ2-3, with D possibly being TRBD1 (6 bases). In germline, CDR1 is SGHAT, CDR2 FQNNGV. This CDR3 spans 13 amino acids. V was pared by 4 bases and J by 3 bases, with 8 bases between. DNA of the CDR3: TGTGCCAGCAGCTATACAGGGACAGATACGCAGTATTTT. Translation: CASSYTGTDTQYF.

CDR3 in DNA: TGTGCCAGCATCCCACTAGCGGGAGGTTGGGTCGAGCAGTACTTC. This encodes CASIPLAGGWVEQYF. The chain combines TRBV28 with TRBJ2-7; 12 nucleotides line up with TRBD2. The trim removed 7 bases at V and 6 bases at J, leaving 10 bases unmatched. Germline V CDR1 and CDR2: MDHEN, SYDVKM. The CDR3 extends over 15 amino acids.

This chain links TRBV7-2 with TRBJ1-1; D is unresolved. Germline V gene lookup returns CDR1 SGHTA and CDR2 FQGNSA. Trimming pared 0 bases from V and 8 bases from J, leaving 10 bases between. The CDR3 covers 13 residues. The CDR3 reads CASSLARVGEAFF. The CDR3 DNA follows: TGTGCCAGCAGCTTAGCGCGGGTAGGAGAAGCTTTCTTT. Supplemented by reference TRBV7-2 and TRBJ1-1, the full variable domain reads GAGVSQSPSNKVTEKGKDVELRCDPISGHTALYWYRQSLGQGLEFLIYFQGNSAPDKSGLPSDRFSAERTGGSVSTLTIQRTQQEDSAVYLCASSLARVGEAFFGQGTRLTVV.

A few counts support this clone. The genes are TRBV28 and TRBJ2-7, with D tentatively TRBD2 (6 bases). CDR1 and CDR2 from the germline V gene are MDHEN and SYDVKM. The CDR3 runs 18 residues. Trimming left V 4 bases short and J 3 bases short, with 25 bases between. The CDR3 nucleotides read TGTGCCAGCAGTTCATTAGCCAGGAGTAAACCGGGAGACTACGAGCAGTACTTC. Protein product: CASSSLARSKPGDYEQYF.

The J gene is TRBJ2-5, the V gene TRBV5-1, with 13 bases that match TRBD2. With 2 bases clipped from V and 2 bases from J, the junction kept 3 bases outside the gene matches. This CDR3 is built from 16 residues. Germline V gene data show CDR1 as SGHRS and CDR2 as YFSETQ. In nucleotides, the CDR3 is TGCGCCAGCAGCTTCGGGACTAGCGGGAATCAAGAGACCCAGTACTTC. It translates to CASSFGTSGNQETQYF.

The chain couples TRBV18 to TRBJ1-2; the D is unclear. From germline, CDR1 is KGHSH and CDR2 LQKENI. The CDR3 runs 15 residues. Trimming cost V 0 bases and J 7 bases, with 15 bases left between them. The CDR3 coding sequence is TGTGCCAGCTCACCACCTTCATCCAGAGACCTTGGCTACACCTTC. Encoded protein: CASSPPSSRDLGYTF.

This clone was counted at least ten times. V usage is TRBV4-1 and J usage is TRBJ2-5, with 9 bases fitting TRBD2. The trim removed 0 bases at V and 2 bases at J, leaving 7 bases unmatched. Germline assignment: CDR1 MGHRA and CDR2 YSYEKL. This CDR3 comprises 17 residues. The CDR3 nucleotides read TGCGCCAGCAGCCAAGATTCTAGCGGGACGGAACAAGAGACCCAGTACTTC. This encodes CASSQDSSGTEQETQYF.

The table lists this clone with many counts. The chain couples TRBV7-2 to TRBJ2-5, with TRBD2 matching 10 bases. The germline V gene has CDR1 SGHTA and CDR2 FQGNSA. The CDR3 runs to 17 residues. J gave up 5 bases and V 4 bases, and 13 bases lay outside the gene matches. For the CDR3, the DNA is TGTGCCAGCAGCTCTAGGACTAGCGGACCCTCCCCCGAGACCCAGTACTTC. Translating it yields CASSSRTSGPSPETQYF.

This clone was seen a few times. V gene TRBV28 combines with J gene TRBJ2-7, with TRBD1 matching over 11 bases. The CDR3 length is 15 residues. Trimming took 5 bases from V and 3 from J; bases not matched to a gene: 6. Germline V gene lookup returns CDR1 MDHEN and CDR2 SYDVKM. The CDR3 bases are TGTGCCAGCAGTCAAGCCGGGACAGGGGGCTACGAGCAGTACTTC. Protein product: CASSQAGTGGYEQYF.

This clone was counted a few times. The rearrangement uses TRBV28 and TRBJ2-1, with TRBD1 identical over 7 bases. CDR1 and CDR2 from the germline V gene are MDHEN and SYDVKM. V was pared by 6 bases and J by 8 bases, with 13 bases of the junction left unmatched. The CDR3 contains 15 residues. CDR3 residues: CASSLIQGIRDEQFF. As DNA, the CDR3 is TGTGCCAGCAGCCTAATACAGGGGATTCGCGATGAGCAGTTCTTC.

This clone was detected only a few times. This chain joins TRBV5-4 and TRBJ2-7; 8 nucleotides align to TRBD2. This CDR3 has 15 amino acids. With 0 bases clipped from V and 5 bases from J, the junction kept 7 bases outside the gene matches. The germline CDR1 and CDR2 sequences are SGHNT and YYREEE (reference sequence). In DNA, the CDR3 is TGTGCCAGCAGCTTGGGCGGGACTAGGAGGAACGAGCAGTACTTC. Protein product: CASSLGGTRRNEQYF.

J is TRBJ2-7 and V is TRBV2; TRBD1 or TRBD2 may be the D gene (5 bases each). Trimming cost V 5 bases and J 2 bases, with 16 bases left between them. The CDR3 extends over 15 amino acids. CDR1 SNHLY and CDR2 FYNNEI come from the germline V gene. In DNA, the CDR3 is TGTGCCAGCAGTTTGACAGCAACTAGTGCCTACGAGCAGTACTTC. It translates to CASSLTATSAYEQYF. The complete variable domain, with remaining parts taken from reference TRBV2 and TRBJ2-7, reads EPEVTQTPSHQVTQMGQEVILRCVPISNHLYFYWYRQILGQKVEFLVSFYNNEISEKSEIFDDQFSVERPDGSNFTLKIRSTKLEDSAMYFCASSLTATSAYEQYFGPGTRLTVT.

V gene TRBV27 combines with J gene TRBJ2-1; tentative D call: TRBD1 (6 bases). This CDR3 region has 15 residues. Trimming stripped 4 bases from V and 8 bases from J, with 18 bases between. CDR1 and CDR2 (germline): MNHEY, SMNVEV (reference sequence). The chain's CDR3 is CASSSRQAGYHEQFF. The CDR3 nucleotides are TGTGCCAGCAGTTCCCGACAGGCTGGGTACCATGAGCAGTTCTTC.

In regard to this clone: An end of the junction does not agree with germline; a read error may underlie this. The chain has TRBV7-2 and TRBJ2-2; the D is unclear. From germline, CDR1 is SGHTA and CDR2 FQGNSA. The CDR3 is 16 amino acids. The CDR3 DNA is TGCGCCAGCAGCCGCCGGGCCGTTGCGAACACCGGGGAGCTGTTTTTT. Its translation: CASSRRAVANTGELFF.

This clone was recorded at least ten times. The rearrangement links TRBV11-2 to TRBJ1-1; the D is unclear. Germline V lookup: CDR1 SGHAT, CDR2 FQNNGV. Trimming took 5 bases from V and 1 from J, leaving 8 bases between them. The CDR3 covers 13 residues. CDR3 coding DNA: TGTGCCAGCAGCCCCCCCGGGAACACTGAAGCTTTCTTT. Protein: CASSPPGNTEAFF.

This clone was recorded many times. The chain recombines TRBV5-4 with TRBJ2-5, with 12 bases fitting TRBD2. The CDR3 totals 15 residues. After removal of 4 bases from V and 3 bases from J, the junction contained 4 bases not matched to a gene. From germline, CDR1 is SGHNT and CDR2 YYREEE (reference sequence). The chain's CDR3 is CASSLRLAGEETQYF. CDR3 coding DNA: TGTGCCAGCAGCCTCCGACTAGCGGGAGAAGAGACCCAGTACTTC.

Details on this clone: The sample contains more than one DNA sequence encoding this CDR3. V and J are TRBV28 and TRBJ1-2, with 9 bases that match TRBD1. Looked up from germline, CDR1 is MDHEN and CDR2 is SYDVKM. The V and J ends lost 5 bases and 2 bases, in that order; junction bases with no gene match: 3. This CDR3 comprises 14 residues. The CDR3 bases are TGTGCCAGCAGTCCCGGACAGGGGAACTATGGCTACACCTTC. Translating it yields CASSPGQGNYGYTF.

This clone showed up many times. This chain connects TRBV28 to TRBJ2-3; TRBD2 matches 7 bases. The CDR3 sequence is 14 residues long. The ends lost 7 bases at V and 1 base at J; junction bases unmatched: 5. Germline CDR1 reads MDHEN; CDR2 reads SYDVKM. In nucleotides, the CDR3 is TGTGCCAGCAAGGAGCGGGAAGGCACAGATACGCAGTATTTT. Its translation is CASKEREGTDTQYF.

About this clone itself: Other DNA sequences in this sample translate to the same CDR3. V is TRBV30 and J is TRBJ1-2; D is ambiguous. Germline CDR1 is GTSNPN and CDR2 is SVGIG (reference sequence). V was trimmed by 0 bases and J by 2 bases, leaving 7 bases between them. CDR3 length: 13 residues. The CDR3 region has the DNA TGTGCCTGGAGTGTACCTGGGAACTATGGCTACACCTTC. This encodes CAWSVPGNYGYTF. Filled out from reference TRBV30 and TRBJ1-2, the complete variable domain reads SQTIHQWPATLVQPVGSPLSLECTVEGTSNPNLYWYRQAAGRGLQLLFYSVGIGQISSEVPQNLSASRPQDRQFILSSKKLLLSDSGFYLCAWSVPGNYGYTFGSGTRLTVV.

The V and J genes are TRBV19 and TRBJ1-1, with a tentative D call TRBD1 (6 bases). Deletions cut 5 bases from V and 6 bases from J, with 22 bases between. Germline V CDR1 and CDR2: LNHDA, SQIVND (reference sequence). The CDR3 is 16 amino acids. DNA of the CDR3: TGTGCCAGTAGTGCACCCGAGGGGGGCCAGCGCCCTGAAGCTTTCTTT. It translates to CASSAPEGGQRPEAFF.

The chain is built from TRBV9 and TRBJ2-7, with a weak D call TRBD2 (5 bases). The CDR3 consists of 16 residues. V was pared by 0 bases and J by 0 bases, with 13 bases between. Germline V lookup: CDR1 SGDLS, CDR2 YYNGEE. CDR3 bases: TGTGCCAGCAGCGTAGGTGGAGCGGAGATCTCCTACGAGCAGTACTTC. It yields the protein CASSVGGAEISYEQYF.

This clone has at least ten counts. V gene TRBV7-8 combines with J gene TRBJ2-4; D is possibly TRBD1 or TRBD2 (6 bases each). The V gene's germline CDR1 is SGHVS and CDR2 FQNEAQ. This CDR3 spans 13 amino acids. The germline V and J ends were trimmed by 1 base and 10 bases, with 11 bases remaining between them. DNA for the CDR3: TGTGCCAGCAGCTTAGGTGGAGGGGGGATTCAGTACTTC. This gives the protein CASSLGGGGIQYF.

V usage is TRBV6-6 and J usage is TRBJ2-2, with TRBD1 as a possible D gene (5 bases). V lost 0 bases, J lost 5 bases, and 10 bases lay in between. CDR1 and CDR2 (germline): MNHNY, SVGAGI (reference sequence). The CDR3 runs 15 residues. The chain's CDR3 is CASSYSRTRTGELFF. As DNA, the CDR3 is TGTGCCAGCAGTTACTCTAGGACAAGGACCGGGGAGCTGTTTTTT.

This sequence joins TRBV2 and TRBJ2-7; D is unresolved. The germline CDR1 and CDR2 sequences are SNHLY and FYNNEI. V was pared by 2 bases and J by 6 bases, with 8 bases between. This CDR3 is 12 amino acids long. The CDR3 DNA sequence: TGTGCCAGCAGTGAACAGGTAGCCGAGCAGTACTTC. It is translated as CASSEQVAEQYF.

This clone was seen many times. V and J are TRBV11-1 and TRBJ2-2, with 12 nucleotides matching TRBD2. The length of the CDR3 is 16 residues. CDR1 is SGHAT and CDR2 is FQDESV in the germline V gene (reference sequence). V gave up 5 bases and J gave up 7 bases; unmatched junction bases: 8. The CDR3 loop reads CASSPRLAGVDGELFF. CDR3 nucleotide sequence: TGTGCCAGCAGCCCGCGACTAGCGGGAGTGGACGGGGAGCTGTTTTTT.

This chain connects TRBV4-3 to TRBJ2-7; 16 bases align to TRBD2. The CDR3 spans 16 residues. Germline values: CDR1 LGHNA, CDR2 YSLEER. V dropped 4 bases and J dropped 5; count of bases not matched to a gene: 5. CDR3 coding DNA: TGCGCCAGCAGCCGGGGACTAGCGGGAGGGCCTAACGAGCAGTACTTC. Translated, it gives CASSRGLAGGPNEQYF.